The clone carrying this T cell receptor beta chain has a handful of counts. Its antigen remains unknown. The draw of peripheral blood yielded about 10 milliliters from each donor. CDR3 size: 15 residues. Germline trimming cut 3 bases from V and 5 bases from J; bases unmatched to any gene: 9. Per the germline V gene, CDR1 is LGHNA and CDR2 is YSLEER. The data originate from a study of blood T cells in healthy people across ages. At the level of the study: There was about one barcoded beta molecule captured by template switching per two T cells.

The second PCR ran roughly 6 to 11 cycles with a sample-barcoded 5' primer and J-beta primers. Every sample produced at least 2.5 million CDR3-containing paired-end reads. TCRdb fed the 5' RACE reads into MiXCR, producing one record per CDR3 protein. Of some 920,000 distinct CDR3 sequences listed, roughly 51% are singletons. Study outcomes and limitations: Researchers judged that diversity estimates from one million T cells fell short of true values.

Sample: blood. The genes are TRBV4-3 and TRBJ2-7, with 8 nucleotides matching TRBD1. The sequence was obtained from a woman aged 60 to 75 in good health. The CDR3 bases are TGCGCCAGCAGCCACTCCGGGACAGGAGTTGACGAGCAGTACTTC. Residues: CASSHSGTGVDEQYF.